These 26 T cell receptor beta chains were sequenced from one sample in a study of T cells in Graves' hyperthyroidism and ophthalmopathy (dated by TCRdb to about 2019). Library generation was performed with multiplex PCR. Sequencer: Illumina HiSeq 2000. The TCR beta CDR3 regions were amplified from RNA transcripts. A first-round RT-PCR of the TCR CDR3 used the HTBI primer set with the Qiagen OneStep RT-PCR kit. The public sequencing data were trimmed at Q25 with fastp and processed into clonotypes with MiXCR by TCRdb, which kept only in-frame beta chains. Every entry covers one CDR3 protein and lists the most common genes and DNA from its rows. This sample is represented by approximately 610,000 distinct CDR3 sequences; 14% to 15% of them were singletons. The ten top clones hold 3.5% to 4.5% of the sample. Sequencing was carried out using blood. These receptors were taken from a middle-aged woman with Graves' ophthalmopathy.

The gene calls are TRBV7-9 and TRBJ2-2; D is ambiguous. CDR1 is SEHNR and CDR2 is FQNEAQ in the germline V gene (reference sequence). The CDR3 has 15 amino acids. The V end lost 2 bases, the J end lost 6 bases, and 13 bases lay between the germline ends. CDR3 nucleotide sequence: TGTGCCAGCAGCTTACTAGGGATTTCATCCGGGGAGCTGTTTTTT. It is translated as CASSLLGISSGELFF.

This clonotype was seen ten or more times. V is TRBV28 and J is TRBJ2-7; no firm D call. The CDR3 sequence is 13 residues long. Germline loops: CDR1 MDHEN, CDR2 SYDVKM. The V end lost 2 bases, the J end lost 3 bases, and 8 bases lay between the germline ends. The CDR3: CASSLNAVYEQYF. In nucleotides, the CDR3 is TGTGCCAGCAGTTTAAATGCGGTCTACGAGCAGTACTTC. The whole variable domain, remainder taken from reference TRBV28 and TRBJ2-7, is DVKVTQSSRYLVKRTGEKVFLECVQDMDHENMFWYRQDPGLGLRLIYFSYDVKMKEKGDIPEGYSVSREKKERFSLILESASTNQTSMYLCASSLNAVYEQYFGPGTRLTVT.

Points on this clonotype: The junction and the germline gene differ at one end; a read error may be behind it. This chain links TRBV12-3 or TRBV12-4 with TRBJ1-1; D is unclear. This CDR3 comprises 13 residues. CDR3 sequence: CASQSSMNIEAFF. As DNA, the CDR3 is TGTGCCAGTCAGTCCAGCATGAACATTGAAGCTTTCTTT.

Many counts were recorded for this clonotype. The CDR3 spells CASSPPAGGTNEQYF. The CDR3 DNA reads as TGTGCCAGCAGCCCCCCCGCGGGAGGGACCAACGAGCAGTACTTC. The chain carries TRBV7-9 and TRBJ2-7, with TRBD2 identical over 9 bases. V gave up 5 bases and J gave up 5 bases; unmatched junction bases: 10. Germline CDR1 reads SEHNR; CDR2 reads FQNEAQ (reference sequence). There are 15 residues in the CDR3.

The chain carries TRBV11-2 and TRBJ2-5; D is uncertain. Germline V gene sequence: CDR1 SGHAT, CDR2 FQNNGV. This CDR3 has 16 residues. V shed 4 bases and J shed 7 bases, with 22 bases lying between them. The DNA for the CDR3 is TGTGCCAGCAGCTCCGCCGGACGTCTGACATTGGGGACCCAGTACTTC. Its protein product is CASSSAGRLTLGTQYF.

This clonotype was seen ten or more times. The rearrangement uses TRBV28 and TRBJ1-2; D is undetermined. The CDR3 is 11 residues long. V was clipped by 5 bases and J by 8 bases, with 9 bases between them. Germline lookup yields CDR1 MDHEN and CDR2 SYDVKM. The CDR3 DNA reads TGTGCCAGCAGTGGATCCAGGGGCTACACCTTC. This gives the protein CASSGSRGYTF.

This clonotype was seen many times. The V gene is TRBV28, the J gene TRBJ2-7, with D maybe TRBD1 (6 bases). The CDR3 spans 14 residues. V lost 7 bases and J lost 5, with 18 bases in between. Germline loops: CDR1 MDHEN, CDR2 SYDVKM. CDR3 nucleotides: TGTGCCAGCACCGAATACACAGGGTCCGACGAGCAGTACTTC. Encoded protein: CASTEYTGSDEQYF.

In this sample, this clonotype turned up many times. The chain's CDR3 is CSAPNPVVPGYEQYF. The CDR3 DNA reads TGCAGTGCGCCTAATCCAGTTGTGCCGGGTTACGAGCAGTACTTC. This chain joins TRBV20-1 and TRBJ2-7; unclear D gene. The CDR3 is 15 residues long. Trimming removed 6 bases at V and 4 bases at J, with 22 bases between. Germline V gene data show CDR1 as DFQATT and CDR2 as SNEGSKA (reference sequence).

There are many counts of this clonotype. J is TRBJ2-7 and V is TRBV7-2; D not resolved. V gave up 5 bases and J gave up 7 bases, with 18 bases separating them. CDR1 and CDR2 (germline): SGHTA, FQGNSA. This CDR3 region has 14 residues. DNA for the CDR3: TGTGCCAGCAGCCGGCGGCAGAGCCGGAGTGAGCAGTACTTC. This gives the protein CASSRRQSRSEQYF.

In this sample, this clonotype turned up many times. The chain uses TRBV20-1 and TRBJ2-7; no firm D call. The CDR3 has 12 amino acids. Trimming took 1 base from V and 5 from J, leaving 9 bases between them. The germline V gene encodes CDR1 DFQATT and CDR2 SNEGSKA (reference sequence). As DNA, the CDR3 is TGCAGTGCTAGAGTTTCTATCCACGAGCAGTACTTC. Translated: CSARVSIHEQYF.

This clonotype came up many times. V gene TRBV10-3 combines with J gene TRBJ2-7; unclear D gene. CDR1 is ENHRY and CDR2 is SYGVKD in the germline V gene. Trimming stripped 0 bases from V and 3 bases from J, with 3 bases between. The CDR3 spans 12 residues. CDR3 amino acids: CAISESLYEQYF. The DNA of the CDR3 is TGTGCCATCAGTGAGTCTCTCTACGAGCAGTACTTC.

At least ten counts were recorded for this clonotype. The chain uses TRBV24-1 and TRBJ2-1; D is possibly TRBD2 (8 bases). Trimming removed 9 bases at V and 10 bases at J, with 21 bases between. Germline CDR1 reads KGHDR; CDR2 reads SFDVKD. The CDR3 runs to 14 residues. CDR3 protein: CATSTGTRGREQFF. As DNA, the CDR3 is TGTGCCACCTCGACCGGGACTAGGGGGCGCGAGCAGTTCTTC.

This clonotype was seen many times. The chain couples TRBV20-1 to TRBJ2-5; 11 nucleotides line up with TRBD2. Losses at the gene ends were 0 bases for V and 4 bases for J; bases not matched to a gene: 7. CDR1 is DFQATT and CDR2 is SNEGSKA in the germline V gene (reference sequence). The length of the CDR3 is 16 residues. The CDR3, as DNA: TGCAGTGCTAGAGATACCCTAGCGGGAGGTCTAGAGACCCAGTACTTC. Translating gives CSARDTLAGGLETQYF.

This clonotype turned up a few times. The rearrangement joins TRBV3-1 to TRBJ2-7; D may correspond to TRBD1 or TRBD2 (6 bases each). CDR1 and CDR2 from the germline V gene are LGHDT and YNNKEL (reference sequence). The CDR3 contains 20 residues. V was cut by 1 base and J by 4 bases, with 29 bases left in between. Here the CDR3 reads CASSQVSRGGKRTTFYEQYF. CDR3 nucleotides: TGTGCCAGCAGCCAAGTATCCAGGGGAGGAAAGCGGACGACTTTTTACGAGCAGTACTTC.

A few counts support this clonotype. A clone one base away is much larger, so this may be a read error. V is TRBV20-1 and J is TRBJ1-5; possible D gene TRBD1, 5 bases. CDR1 and CDR2 (germline): DFQATT, SNEGSKA (reference sequence). With 3 bases removed from V and 3 bases from J, the gap between germline ends came to 6 bases. CDR3 length: 12 residues. CDR3: CSARDTNQPQHF. In nucleotides, the CDR3 is TGCAGTGCTAGGGACACCAATCAGCCCCAGCATTTT.

This clonotype has at least ten counts. The chain uses TRBV29-1 and TRBJ1-5, with 8 nucleotides matching TRBD1. V lost 4 bases and J lost 6; bases outside the gene matches: 5. Per germline, CDR1 SQVTM and CDR2 ANQGSEA. This CDR3 is 13 amino acids long. The CDR3 coding sequence is TGCAGCGTTGTCCAGGGGGCAGGTCAGCCCCAGCATTTT. It is translated as CSVVQGAGQPQHF. The entire variable domain, with the rest obtained from reference TRBV29-1 and TRBJ1-5, is as follows: SAVISQKPSRDICQRGTSLTIQCQVDSQVTMMFWYRQQPGQSLTLIATANQGSEATYESGFVIDKFPISRPNLTFSTLTVSNMSPEDSSIYLCSVVQGAGQPQHFGDGTRLSIL.

The table lists this clonotype with many counts. This rearrangement joins TRBV7-3 to TRBJ2-2; D may be TRBD2 (6 bases). Germline V gene data show CDR1 as SGHTA and CDR2 as FQGTGA. Trimming pared 5 bases from V and 4 bases from J, leaving 11 bases between. This CDR3 has 14 residues. The CDR3 coding sequence is TGTGCCAGCAGCGTCGGGACTCTCACCGGGGAGCTGTTTTTT. Residues: CASSVGTLTGELFF.

The table lists this clonotype with many counts. The chain uses TRBV20-1 and TRBJ2-7, with D perhaps TRBD1 (6 bases). The CDR3 loop spans 13 amino acids. The V end was cut by 4 bases, the J end by 1 base, with 11 bases between. CDR1 DFQATT and CDR2 SNEGSKA come from the germline V gene (reference sequence). The CDR3 DNA reads as TGCAGTGCTATTGGGGGCGCGTCCTACGAGCAGTACTTC. Amino acids: CSAIGGASYEQYF.

This clonotype was recorded only once. The chain uses TRBV28 and TRBJ1-2; the match to TRBD1 covers 7 bases. The CDR3 has 15 residues. Germline trimming cut 6 bases from V and 6 bases from J; bases unmatched to any gene: 13. The germline V gene has CDR1 MDHEN and CDR2 SYDVKM. The DNA of the CDR3 is TGTGCCAGCAGACCTAATACAGGGGCGGTTCATGGCTACACCTTC. Translated: CASRPNTGAVHGYTF.

The chain carries TRBV11-2 and TRBJ2-7; 7 nucleotides agree with TRBD2. Trimming took 7 bases from V and 1 from J; bases not matched to a gene: 10. CDR1 and CDR2 from the germline V gene are SGHAT and FQNNGV. CDR3 size: 15 residues. CDR3 coding DNA: TGTGCCAGCAAAGGGGAGTCGCGGGAGTCCTACGAGCAGTACTTC. The encoded protein is CASKGESRESYEQYF. The entire variable domain, with the rest obtained from reference TRBV11-2 and TRBJ2-7, is as follows: EAGVAQSPRYKIIEKRQSVAFWCNPISGHATLYWYQQILGQGPKLLIQFQNNGVVDDSQLPKDRFSAERLKGVDSTLKIQPAKLEDSAVYLCASKGESRESYEQYFGPGTRLTVT.

This clonotype was observed at least ten times. The chain employs TRBV6-5 and TRBJ2-7, with D maybe TRBD2 (6 bases). V lost 4 bases and J lost 0, with 16 bases in between. Germline V gene data show CDR1 as MNHEY and CDR2 as SVGAGI. CDR3 size: 16 residues. CDR3 amino acids: CASSLARLGSSYEQYF. CDR3 nucleotide sequence: TGTGCCAGCAGTTTAGCCCGACTAGGTTCCTCCTACGAGCAGTACTTC.

The chain uses TRBV6-5 and TRBJ2-2, with 8 bases aligning to TRBD1. The trim removed 2 bases at V and 5 bases at J, leaving 10 bases unmatched. CDR1 is MNHEY and CDR2 is SVGAGI in the germline V gene. This CDR3 is 17 amino acids long. The CDR3 protein is CASSYHPDRARTGELFF. The CDR3 region has the DNA TGTGCCAGCAGTTACCATCCGGACAGGGCGAGGACCGGGGAGCTGTTTTTT.

This clonotype was counted many times. One end of the junction fails to match germline, which may point to a read error. The rearrangement joins TRBV11-2 to TRBJ2-1; TRBD2 agrees at 7 bases. This CDR3 is built from 15 residues. CDR1 is SGHAT and CDR2 is FQNNGV in the germline V gene. CDR3 loop: CASNLGAGAVNEQFF. The DNA for the CDR3 is TGTGCCAGCAACTTAGGGGCGGGAGCGGTAAATGAGCAGTTCTTC.

In its sample, this clonotype was seen many times. V is TRBV6-5 and J is TRBJ2-7; D might be TRBD1 or TRBD2, each matching 5 bases. The ends were cut back, 1 base at V and 6 bases at J, with 10 bases in the middle. The CDR3 runs to 13 residues. Germline V gene sequence: CDR1 MNHEY, CDR2 SVGAGI. In DNA, the CDR3 is TGTGCCAGCAGTTACTTGAGGGGTGCCGAGCAGTACTTC. This encodes CASSYLRGAEQYF.

This clonotype came up many times. The chain uses TRBV20-1 and TRBJ2-7, with 8 bases aligning to TRBD2. J was trimmed by 2 bases and V by 0 bases; bases with no gene match: 6. The CDR3 covers 15 residues. Per germline, CDR1 DFQATT and CDR2 SNEGSKA (reference sequence). CDR3 in amino acids: CSARDLGSGTYEQYF. CDR3 DNA sequence: TGCAGTGCTAGAGATCTAGGTAGCGGGACCTACGAGCAGTACTTC.

This clonotype has ten or more counts. The chain links TRBV18 to TRBJ2-7; 11 nucleotides line up with TRBD2. Germline loops: CDR1 KGHSH, CDR2 LQKENI. V gave up 8 bases and J gave up 1 base; unmatched junction bases: 7. The CDR3 is 15 amino acids. In nucleotides, the CDR3 is TGTGCCAGCAGCCCCCGACTAGCGGGGTCCTACGAGCAGTACTTC. Translated, it gives CASSPRLAGSYEQYF.